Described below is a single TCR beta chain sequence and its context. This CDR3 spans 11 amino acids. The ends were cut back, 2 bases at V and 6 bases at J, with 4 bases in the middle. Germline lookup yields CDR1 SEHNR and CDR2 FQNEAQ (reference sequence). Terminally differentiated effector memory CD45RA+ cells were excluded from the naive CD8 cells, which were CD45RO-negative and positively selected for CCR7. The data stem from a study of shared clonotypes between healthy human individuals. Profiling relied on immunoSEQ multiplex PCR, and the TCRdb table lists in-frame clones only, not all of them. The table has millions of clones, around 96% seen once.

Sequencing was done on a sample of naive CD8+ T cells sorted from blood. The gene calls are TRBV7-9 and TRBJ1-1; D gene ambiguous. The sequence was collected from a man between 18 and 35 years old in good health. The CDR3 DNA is TGTGCCAGCAGCTTACCACCTGAAGCTTTCTTT. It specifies CASSLPPEAFF.